The entry below gives a single TCR beta chain sequence along with its context. The antigen is undetermined. This sample is drawn from a study of T cell repertoires in ileal Crohn's disease. For the study at large: All patients had surgery for stricturing (approximately 60%) or penetrating (around 39%) disease. About half of patients got postoperative therapy: 11 thiopurines, around 19 anti-TNF.

Regarding time point: inflamed ileum from the surgical specimen. Sequencing was performed with immunoSEQ multiplex PCR; in TCRdb, only in-frame clones are kept and a portion is missing. The table has about 17,000 clones, 70% to 80% seen once. V gave up 7 bases and J gave up 3 bases; unmatched junction bases: 7. This CDR3 is built from 15 residues. Germline V gives CDR1 MNHNY, CDR2 SVGAGI (reference sequence). Study results and caveats: Clonality above 26.8% at surgery always came with endoscopic recurrence.

The V gene is TRBV6-6, the J gene TRBJ2-1, with 9 nucleotides matching TRBD1. The receptor was derived from an adult with Crohn's disease. Material for sequencing was ileal tissue. This CDR3 is CASTEAGQGYNEQFF. The CDR3 region has the DNA TGTGCCAGCACCGAAGCGGGACAGGGCTACAATGAGCAGTTCTTC.